This T cell receptor (beta chain) appears in the sequencing data of a study of blood T cell repertoires in COVID-19. Study summary: COVID-19 samples, acute and convalescent, were from the United States, Italy and Spain.

Data came from immunoSEQ multiplex PCR; TCRdb stores just in-frame clones and leaves some out. The repertoire includes 150,000 to 200,000 clones, about 85% of them detected once, and roughly 2.2% sits in the top ten. V was pared by 5 bases and J by 3 bases, with 10 bases between. Germline V gives CDR1 SNHLY, CDR2 FYNNEI. The length of the CDR3 is 13 residues. Specimen: peripheral blood. This clonotype was sampled from a man aged 65 to 85 with active or convalescent COVID-19. The rearrangement uses TRBV2 and TRBJ1-1; possible D gene TRBD1, 6 bases. CDR3 protein: CASSSQGYTEAFF. The CDR3 DNA reads as TGTGCCAGCAGTTCCCAGGGGTACACTGAAGCTTTCTTT. Combining the CDR3 with reference TRBV2 and TRBJ1-1 gives the whole variable domain EPEVTQTPSHQVTQMGQEVILRCVPISNHLYFYWYRQILGQKVEFLVSFYNNEISEKSEIFDDQFSVERPDGSNFTLKIRSTKLEDSAMYFCASSSQGYTEAFFGQGTRLTVV.